A selection of T cell receptor beta chains follows, all from one sample in a study of cytomegalovirus exposure and HLA in healthy donors. Some clones are missing from TCRdb's copy, which holds only in-frame ones; the method was immunoSEQ multiplex PCR. The sample lists 200,000 to 250,000 clones; 70% to 85% were seen once. The specimen was PBMCs. The receptor set was obtained from a middle-aged woman in good health and CMV-seronegative. The CDR3 runs from the conserved cysteine through the conserved F or W. Fields, in order: V gene, D gene, J gene, clone size, CDR3 DNA, CDR3 protein. The D gene is left open where the match is weak. Clone size is not always given. Where it is, it says once, few, many or a class for expanded clones.

v_gene: TRBV28
d_gene: .
j_gene: TRBJ1-2
abundance: .
CDR3nt: TGTGCCAGCAGGACAGGTCAATACCGTGGCTACACCTTC
CDR3aa: CASRTGQYRGYTF

v_gene: TRBV9
d_gene: .
j_gene: TRBJ1-6
abundance: .
CDR3nt: TGTGCCAGCAGCGTAGGAGGGTACGATTCACCCCTCCACTTT
CDR3aa: CASSVGGYDSPLHF

v_gene: TRBV28
d_gene: TRBD1
j_gene: TRBJ1-2
abundance: .
CDR3nt: TGTGCCAGCGCTCAATCTGGACAGGGGGCGCTGGGCTACACCTTC
CDR3aa: CASAQSGQGALGYTF

v_gene: TRBV5-6
d_gene: .
j_gene: TRBJ2-7
abundance: .
CDR3nt: TGTGCCAGCAGCTTTTCTTCAGACGAGCAGTACTTC
CDR3aa: CASSFSSDEQYF

v_gene: TRBV6-5
d_gene: .
j_gene: TRBJ2-7
abundance: .
CDR3nt: TGTGCCAGCAGCCGACAAAGCTCCTACGAGCAGTACTTC
CDR3aa: CASSRQSSYEQYF

v_gene: TRBV7-2
d_gene: .
j_gene: TRBJ2-1
abundance: .
CDR3nt: TGTGCCAGCAGCTTCGACAGGGACTCGTACAATGAGCAGTTCTTC
CDR3aa: CASSFDRDSYNEQFF

v_gene: TRBV4-2
d_gene: .
j_gene: TRBJ1-4
abundance: .
CDR3nt: TGTGCCAGCAGCCCGGAGGAGCGGGAGCCGGGTGAAAAACTGTTTTTT
CDR3aa: CASSPEEREPGEKLFF

v_gene: TRBV6-5
d_gene: .
j_gene: TRBJ1-1
abundance: .
CDR3nt: TGTGCCAGCGCGAGAATGCCGAACACTGAAGCTTTCTTT
CDR3aa: CASARMPNTEAFF

v_gene: TRBV11-2
d_gene: .
j_gene: TRBJ2-5
abundance: .
CDR3nt: TGTGCCAGCAGCTTAGAATACAGATTCCAAGAGACCCAGTACTTC
CDR3aa: CASSLEYRFQETQYF

v_gene: TRBV14
d_gene: .
j_gene: TRBJ2-7
abundance: .
CDR3nt: TGTGCCAGCAGCCAACTAAACAGGGCCTACGAGCAGTACTTC
CDR3aa: CASSQLNRAYEQYF

v_gene: TRBV4-1
d_gene: .
j_gene: TRBJ2-3
abundance: .
CDR3nt: TGCGCCAGCAGGCGCATCGGGGATCGAGGGACAGATACGCAGTATTTT
CDR3aa: CASRRIGDRGTDTQYF

v_gene: TRBV6-1
d_gene: .
j_gene: TRBJ1-5
abundance: .
CDR3nt: TGTGCCAGCAGTGGCGAGAAGACCCAGCATTTT
CDR3aa: CASSGEKTQHF

v_gene: TRBV6-5
d_gene: TRBD1
j_gene: TRBJ2-7
abundance: .
CDR3nt: TGTGCCAGCAGAGACCGGGACAGGGGGGTATACGAGCAGTACTTC
CDR3aa: CASRDRDRGVYEQYF

v_gene: TRBV10-3
d_gene: TRBD2
j_gene: TRBJ2-5
abundance: once
CDR3nt: TGTGCCACGAACCCTAGCGGGGGGGAGTCAGAGACCCAGTACTTC
CDR3aa: CATNPSGGESETQYF

v_gene: TRBV7-2
d_gene: .
j_gene: TRBJ2-7
abundance: .
CDR3nt: TGTGCCAGCAGCAGACAGCTAATAAGCTCCTACGAGCAGTACTTC
CDR3aa: CASSRQLISSYEQYF

v_gene: TRBV14
d_gene: .
j_gene: TRBJ1-2
abundance: .
CDR3nt: TGTGCCAGCAGCTCGATAGGGGCCGCCACTTCCGGCTACACCTTC
CDR3aa: CASSSIGAATSGYTF

v_gene: TRBV6-5
d_gene: TRBD1
j_gene: TRBJ2-5
abundance: many
CDR3nt: TGTGCCAGCAGTAAGACAGGGGGCGGTGAGACCCAGTACTTC
CDR3aa: CASSKTGGGETQYF

v_gene: TRBV6-4
d_gene: .
j_gene: TRBJ2-2
abundance: .
CDR3nt: TGTGCCAGCAGTTCCGTTGCCGGGGAGCTGTTTTTT
CDR3aa: CASSSVAGELFF

v_gene: TRBV28
d_gene: .
j_gene: TRBJ2-3
abundance: .
CDR3nt: TGTGCCAGCAGTTTACGACTACCAGATACGCAGTATTTT
CDR3aa: CASSLRLPDTQYF

v_gene: TRBV2
d_gene: TRBD2
j_gene: TRBJ2-2
abundance: .
CDR3nt: TGTGCCAGCAGTGAAGCGCGGGGGGCGAACGGGGAGCTGTTTTTT
CDR3aa: CASSEARGANGELFF

v_gene: TRBV27
d_gene: .
j_gene: TRBJ1-6
abundance: .
CDR3nt: TGTGCCAGCAGTTTTGTAGCCCCGGGAGTACAGGCTTCACCCCTCCACTTT
CDR3aa: CASSFVAPGVQASPLHF

v_gene: TRBV9
d_gene: TRBD1
j_gene: TRBJ1-1
abundance: .
CDR3nt: TGTGCCAGCAGCCCATCCCCACAGGGGCGTGAAGCTTTCTTT
CDR3aa: CASSPSPQGREAFF

v_gene: TRBV6-1
d_gene: TRBD2
j_gene: TRBJ2-2
abundance: .
CDR3nt: TGTGCCAGCACTTCGATTAGCGGGGGCACCGGGGAGCTGTTTTTT
CDR3aa: CASTSISGGTGELFF

v_gene: TRBV6-5
d_gene: .
j_gene: TRBJ1-1
abundance: .
CDR3nt: TGTGCCAGCAGTTATATCGGTTCGCCCACTGAAGCTTTCTTT
CDR3aa: CASSYIGSPTEAFF

v_gene: TRBV5-1
d_gene: .
j_gene: TRBJ1-2
abundance: .
CDR3nt: TGCGCCAGCAGCTTGGTAGAAGAAGCTAACTATGGCTACACCTTC
CDR3aa: CASSLVEEANYGYTF

v_gene: TRBV29-1
d_gene: .
j_gene: TRBJ2-3
abundance: .
CDR3nt: TGCAGCGTTGAAGATCTTAGCCCAGCAGATACGCAGTATTTT
CDR3aa: CSVEDLSPADTQYF

v_gene: TRBV2
d_gene: .
j_gene: TRBJ1-5
abundance: .
CDR3nt: TGTGCCAGCATCTCAGGGGACCACAATCAGCCCCAGCATTTT
CDR3aa: CASISGDHNQPQHF

v_gene: TRBV28
d_gene: TRBD1
j_gene: TRBJ2-7
abundance: .
CDR3nt: TGTGCCACGCGACAGGGGAGCTCCTACGAGCAGTACTTC
CDR3aa: CATRQGSSYEQYF

v_gene: TRBV2
d_gene: TRBD1
j_gene: TRBJ1-1
abundance: once
CDR3nt: TGTGCCAGCATTGCAGGGGGCACTGAAGCTTTCTTT
CDR3aa: CASIAGGTEAFF